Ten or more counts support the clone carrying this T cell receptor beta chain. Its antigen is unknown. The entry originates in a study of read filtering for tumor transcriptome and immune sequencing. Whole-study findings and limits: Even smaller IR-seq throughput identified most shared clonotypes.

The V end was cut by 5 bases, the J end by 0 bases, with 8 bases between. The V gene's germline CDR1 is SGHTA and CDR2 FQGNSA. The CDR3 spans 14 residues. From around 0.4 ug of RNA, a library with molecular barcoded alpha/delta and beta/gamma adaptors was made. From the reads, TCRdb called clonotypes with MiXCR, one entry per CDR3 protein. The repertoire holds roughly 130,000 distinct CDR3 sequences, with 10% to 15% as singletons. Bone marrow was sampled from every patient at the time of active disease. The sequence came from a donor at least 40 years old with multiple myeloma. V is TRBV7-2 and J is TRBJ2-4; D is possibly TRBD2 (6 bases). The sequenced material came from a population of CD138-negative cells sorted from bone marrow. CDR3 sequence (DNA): TGTGCCAGCAGCCCGGGACTAGCCAAAAACATTCAGTACTTC. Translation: CASSPGLAKNIQYF.